The 21 T cell receptor beta chains listed next were all sequenced from one sample in a study of T cells in Graves' hyperthyroidism and ophthalmopathy. Amplification targeted TCR beta CDR3 regions from RNA transcripts. Initially, a first-round RT-PCR of the TCR CDR3 employed the HTBI primer set. MiXCR, applied by TCRdb to the multiplex PCR reads, yields one record per CDR3 protein. This table has 250,000 to 400,000 distinct CDR3 sequences, roughly an eighth appearing once. Sequenced input: blood. The receptor set was obtained from a woman aged 40 to 55 with Graves' ophthalmopathy.

This chain connects TRBV25-1 to TRBJ2-7; D perhaps matches TRBD2 (5 bases). CDR3 size: 13 residues. V lost 3 bases and J lost 2, with 8 bases in between. Germline assignment: CDR1 MGHDK and CDR2 SYGVNS. The CDR3 region is CASSEVLAYEQYF. In DNA, the CDR3 is TGTGCCAGCAGTGAGGTACTAGCCTACGAGCAGTACTTC.

This clonotype was found a few times. V usage is TRBV27 and J usage is TRBJ2-2, with unresolved D. Germline loops: CDR1 MNHEY, CDR2 SMNVEV (reference sequence). V lost 7 bases to trimming and J lost 1 base, with 16 bases between them. CDR3 length equals 16 residues. The CDR3 sequence: CASTWAGSLNTGELFF. CDR3 in DNA: TGTGCCAGCACCTGGGCTGGTTCACTGAACACCGGGGAGCTGTTTTTT.

This clonotype was seen repeatedly, ten times or more. The chain couples TRBV6-1 to TRBJ2-7, with 9 bases lining up with TRBD1. Per the germline V gene, CDR1 is MNHNS and CDR2 is SASEGT. The CDR3 has 17 residues. Trimming cost V 11 bases and J 2 bases; bases outside gene matches: 19. The CDR3 protein is CAGSGQGKLWRTYEQYF. The CDR3 DNA reads TGTGCCGGGTCGGGACAGGGAAAGTTGTGGCGGACCTACGAGCAGTACTTC.

The J gene is TRBJ1-5, the V gene TRBV19; 7 bases match TRBD1. This CDR3 comprises 16 residues. V lost 9 bases, J lost 1 base, and 12 bases stayed unmatched. Germline CDR1 and CDR2: LNHDA and SQIVND (reference sequence). In DNA, the CDR3 is TGTGCCAGCCGCCCTCAACAGGGGCTAAGCAATCAGCCCCAGCATTTT. It translates to CASRPQQGLSNQPQHF.

In its sample, this clonotype was seen many times. V usage is TRBV10-2 and J usage is TRBJ1-5, with 10 bases aligning to TRBD1. The CDR3 contains 18 residues. The germline CDR1 and CDR2 sequences are WSHSY and SAAADI. Trimming removed 10 bases from V and 0 bases from J; junction bases left unmatched: 15. The CDR3 DNA is TGCGCCACCGTTATGGGACAGGGGAATCGCCTTAGCAATCAGCCCCAGCATTTT. Its protein product is CATVMGQGNRLSNQPQHF.

Note on this clonotype: This may be a read error, as it is one base from a much larger clone. This sequence joins TRBV3-1 and TRBJ1-1, with TRBD1 as a possible D gene (6 bases). Germline CDR1 reads LGHDT; CDR2 reads YNNKEL (reference sequence). The CDR3 contains 14 residues. This CDR3 is CASGQDYRTDKAFF. The CDR3 DNA is TGTGCCAGCGGCCAAGACTACCGGACAGACAAAGCTTTCTTT.

This clonotype was observed many times. The rearrangement links TRBV6-1 to TRBJ2-5; no reliable D call. The V and J ends lost 8 bases and 1 base respectively, with 11 bases between them. The CDR3 totals 13 residues. CDR1 is MNHNS and CDR2 is SASEGT in the germline V gene. Here the CDR3 reads CASCPHTQETQYF. The CDR3 nucleotides read TGTGCCAGCTGCCCCCACACCCAAGAGACCCAGTACTTC.

The V gene is TRBV30, the J gene TRBJ1-1; D gene unclear. Germline V gives CDR1 GTSNPN, CDR2 SVGIG (reference sequence). CDR3 length: 12 amino acids. V dropped 1 base and J dropped 4 bases, with 7 bases sitting between them. CDR3 in amino acids: CAWSEVGTEAFF. The CDR3 nucleotides read TGTGCCTGGAGTGAGGTCGGCACTGAAGCTTTCTTT. Based on the CDR3 plus reference TRBV30 and TRBJ1-1, the full variable domain is SQTIHQWPATLVQPVGSPLSLECTVEGTSNPNLYWYRQAAGRGLQLLFYSVGIGQISSEVPQNLSASRPQDRQFILSSKKLLLSDSGFYLCAWSEVGTEAFFGQGTRLTVV.

This chain connects TRBV18 to TRBJ2-6; D might be TRBD1 (5 bases). This CDR3 region has 16 residues. Looked up from germline, CDR1 is KGHSH and CDR2 is LQKENI. The V end lost 0 bases, the J end lost 1 base, and 7 bases lay between the germline ends. This chain's CDR3 is CASSPPRQSGANVLTF. The CDR3 DNA reads TGTGCCAGCTCACCACCGAGACAGTCTGGGGCCAACGTCCTGACTTTC.

In its sample, this clonotype was seen many times. The chain uses TRBV10-3 and TRBJ1-6; D is ambiguous. With 6 bases removed from V and 3 bases from J, the gap between germline ends came to 15 bases. Germline V gives CDR1 ENHRY, CDR2 SYGVKD. This CDR3 comprises 16 residues. CDR3 nucleotides: TGTGCCATCAGGCCATCAGGCTCGATCTATAATTCACCCCTCCACTTT. Translation gives CAIRPSGSIYNSPLHF.

In this sample, this clonotype turned up many times. V gene TRBV11-3 combines with J gene TRBJ2-1; D is unclear. CDR1 SGHNT and CDR2 YENEEA come from the germline V gene. V was pared by 0 bases and J by 10 bases, with 13 bases between. The CDR3 covers 14 residues. The CDR3, as DNA: TGTGCCAGCAGCTTAGATGCGGTGGCCCGAGAGCAGTTCTTC. Its translation: CASSLDAVAREQFF. The whole variable domain, remainder taken from reference TRBV11-3 and TRBJ2-1, is EAGVVQSPRYKIIEKKQPVAFWCNPISGHNTLYWYLQNLGQGPELLIRYENEEAVDDSQLPKDRFSAERLKGVDSTLKIQPAELGDSAVYLCASSLDAVAREQFFGPGTRLTVL.

At least ten counts were recorded for this clonotype. CDR3 nucleotides: TGCAGTGCTAGACGGGTGCTACGGGGCACCGGGGAGCTGTTTTTT. This codes for CSARRVLRGTGELFF. The genes are TRBV20-1 and TRBJ2-2, with TRBD2 as a possible D gene (5 bases). Looked up from germline, CDR1 is DFQATT and CDR2 is SNEGSKA (reference sequence). With 2 bases removed from V and 4 bases from J, the gap between germline ends came to 14 bases. This CDR3 is built from 15 residues.

This clonotype was picked up a small number of times. This chain joins TRBV4-1 and TRBJ2-7, with D tentatively TRBD2 (6 bases). Trimming removed 4 bases from V and 7 bases from J, with 20 bases in between. The germline CDR1 and CDR2 sequences are MGHRA and YSYEKL. CDR3 length equals 15 residues. In DNA form, the CDR3 reads TGCGCCAGCAGCCCCTCGGCGGGGAATTATGGGGAGCAGTACTTC. Its translation is CASSPSAGNYGEQYF.

This clonotype has a count of ten or more. The chain employs TRBV2 and TRBJ2-4, with a tentative D call TRBD1 (6 bases). Germline CDR1 is SNHLY and CDR2 is FYNNEI. Trimming shortened V by 6 bases and J by 0 bases, and 15 bases separated the two germline ends. This CDR3 is built from 16 residues. The CDR3: CASSAQGLLAKNIQYF. As DNA, the CDR3 is TGTGCCAGCAGCGCACAGGGCCTCCTAGCCAAAAACATTCAGTACTTC.

The CDR3: CSARDKSGRNREQYF. CDR3 in DNA: TGCAGTGCTAGAGATAAGAGCGGGAGAAATAGGGAGCAGTACTTC. The V call is TRBV20-1, the J call TRBJ2-7; the match to TRBD2 covers 8 bases. V lost 0 bases and J lost 7; bases outside the gene matches: 11. The CDR3 loop spans 15 amino acids. Germline lookup yields CDR1 DFQATT and CDR2 SNEGSKA (reference sequence).

This clonotype was picked up many times. The chain is built from TRBV10-2 and TRBJ2-2; D not certain. The CDR3 has 12 residues. V was cut by 6 bases and J by 8 bases, with 10 bases left in between. The germline V gene encodes CDR1 WSHSY and CDR2 SAAADI. The CDR3 is CASREVEGELFF. CDR3 sequence (DNA): TGCGCCAGCAGAGAGGTGGAAGGGGAGCTGTTTTTT.

This clonotype was seen ten or more times. CDR3: CSARVSRGGADTQYF. The CDR3 nucleotides are TGCAGTGCTAGAGTTTCGCGGGGGGGTGCAGATACGCAGTATTTT. The chain is built from TRBV20-1 and TRBJ2-3; 9 positions match TRBD2. The germline CDR1 and CDR2 sequences are DFQATT and SNEGSKA (reference sequence). The CDR3 is made up of 15 amino acids. V shed 1 base, J shed 4 bases, and the junction held 6 bases outside the gene matches.

The sample holds a few counts of this clonotype. The chain recombines TRBV5-6 with TRBJ2-1, with D possibly matching TRBD2 (5 bases). In germline, CDR1 is SGHDT, CDR2 YYEEEE. V was cut by 1 base and J by 8 bases, with 19 bases left in between. This CDR3 spans 16 amino acids. The CDR3 is CASSLFGHPVRDEQFF. The CDR3 bases are TGTGCCAGCAGCTTGTTTGGGCACCCTGTGAGGGATGAGCAGTTCTTC.

The chain uses TRBV18 and TRBJ2-2, with D hard to call. V was pared by 4 bases and J by 0 bases, with 12 bases between. The length of the CDR3 is 16 residues. Per the germline V gene, CDR1 is KGHSH and CDR2 is LQKENI. This chain's CDR3 is CASSLSGLTNTGELFF. The CDR3 DNA is TGTGCCAGCTCACTAAGTGGTCTTACGAACACCGGGGAGCTGTTTTTT.

This clonotype has just a few counts. The rearrangement joins TRBV4-1 to TRBJ1-5, with 7 bases aligning to TRBD1. CDR3 size: 15 residues. Germline V gene lookup returns CDR1 MGHRA and CDR2 YSYEKL. The J segment lost 1 base and the V segment lost 4 bases, leaving 4 bases of the junction unmatched. The CDR3 reads CASSRDRVSNQPQHF. Here the CDR3 DNA reads TGCGCCAGCAGCCGAGACAGGGTGAGCAATCAGCCCCAGCATTTT.

The CDR3: CSARVADANTGELFF. The CDR3 DNA reads as TGCAGTGCTAGAGTAGCGGATGCGAACACCGGGGAGCTGTTTTTT. The chain uses TRBV20-1 and TRBJ2-2; D may be TRBD2 (6 bases). CDR1 is DFQATT and CDR2 is SNEGSKA in the germline V gene (reference sequence). The V end was cut by 1 base, the J end by 0 bases, with 9 bases between. The CDR3 runs 15 residues.